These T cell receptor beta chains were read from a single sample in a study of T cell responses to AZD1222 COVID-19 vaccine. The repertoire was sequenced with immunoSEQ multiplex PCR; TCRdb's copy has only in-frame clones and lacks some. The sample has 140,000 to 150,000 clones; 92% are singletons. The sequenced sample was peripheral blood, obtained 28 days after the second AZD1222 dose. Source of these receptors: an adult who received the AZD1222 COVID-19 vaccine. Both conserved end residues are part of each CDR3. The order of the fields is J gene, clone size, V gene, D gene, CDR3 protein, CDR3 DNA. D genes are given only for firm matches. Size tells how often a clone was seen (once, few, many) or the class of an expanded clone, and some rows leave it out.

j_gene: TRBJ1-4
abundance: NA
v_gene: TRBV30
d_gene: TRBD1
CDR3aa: CARGIQGGMATNEKLFF
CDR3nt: TGTGCCAGAGGGATACAGGGGGGGATGGCAACTAATGAAAAACTGTTTTTT

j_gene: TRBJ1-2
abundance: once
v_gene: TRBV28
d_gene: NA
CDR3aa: CASKTRARYTF
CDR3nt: TGTGCCAGCAAGACAAGGGCCCGCTACACCTTC

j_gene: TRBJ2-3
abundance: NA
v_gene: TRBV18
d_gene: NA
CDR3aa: CASSPSQSSTDTQYF
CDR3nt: TGTGCCAGCTCACCTAGTCAGTCTAGCACAGATACGCAGTATTTT

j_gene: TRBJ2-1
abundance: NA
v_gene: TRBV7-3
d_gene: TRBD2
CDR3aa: CASSSRTSLDNEQFF
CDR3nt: TGTGCCAGCAGCTCAAGGACTAGCCTTGACAATGAGCAGTTCTTC

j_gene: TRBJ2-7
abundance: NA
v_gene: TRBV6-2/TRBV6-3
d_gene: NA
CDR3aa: CASTPPGRALEKQYF
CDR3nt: TGTGCCAGCACCCCACCCGGCAGGGCCCTGGAAAAGCAGTACTTC

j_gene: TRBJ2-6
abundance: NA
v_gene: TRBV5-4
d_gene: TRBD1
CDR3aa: CASSYGQGRANVLTF
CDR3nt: TGTGCCAGCAGCTACGGACAGGGCAGGGCCAACGTCCTGACTTTC

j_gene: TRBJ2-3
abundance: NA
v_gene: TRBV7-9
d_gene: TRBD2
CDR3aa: CASQAGENTDTQYF
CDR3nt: TGTGCCAGCCAAGCGGGGGAGAACACAGATACGCAGTATTTT

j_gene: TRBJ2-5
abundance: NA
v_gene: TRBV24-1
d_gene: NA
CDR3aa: CATSERGWDQYF
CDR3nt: TGTGCCACCAGTGAAAGGGGCTGGGACCAGTACTTC

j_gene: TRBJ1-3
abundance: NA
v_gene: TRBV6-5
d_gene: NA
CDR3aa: CASTGGSSGNTIYF
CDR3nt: TGTGCCAGCACTGGGGGAAGCTCTGGAAACACCATATATTTT

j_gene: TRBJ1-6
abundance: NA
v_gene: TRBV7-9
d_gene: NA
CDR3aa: CASSLRIGPNSPLHF
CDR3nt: TGTGCCAGCAGCTTGCGGATTGGGCCGAATTCACCCCTCCACTTT

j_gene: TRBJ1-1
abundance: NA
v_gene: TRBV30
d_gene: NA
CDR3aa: CAWSAAGTENTEAFF
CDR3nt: TGTGCCTGGAGTGCCGCCGGGACGGAGAACACTGAAGCTTTCTTT

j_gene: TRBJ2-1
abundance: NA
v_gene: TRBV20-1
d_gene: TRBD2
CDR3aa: CSASEAGGRSDNEQFF
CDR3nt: TGCAGTGCTAGTGAAGCGGGAGGTCGTAGCGACAATGAGCAGTTCTTC

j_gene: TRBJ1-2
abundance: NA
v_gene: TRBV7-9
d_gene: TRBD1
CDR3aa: CASSQGQGGLSGYTF
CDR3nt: TGTGCCAGCAGCCAAGGACAGGGGGGTCTCAGTGGCTACACCTTC

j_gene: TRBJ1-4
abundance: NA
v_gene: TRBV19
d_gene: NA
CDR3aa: CASRSGENEKLFF
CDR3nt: TGTGCCAGTAGGTCCGGTGAGAATGAAAAACTGTTTTTT

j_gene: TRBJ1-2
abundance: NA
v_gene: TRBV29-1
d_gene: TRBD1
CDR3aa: CSVAGTGNYGYTF
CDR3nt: TGCAGCGTTGCCGGGACAGGGAACTATGGCTACACCTTC

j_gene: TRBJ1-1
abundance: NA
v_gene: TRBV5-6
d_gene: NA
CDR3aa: CASSLSANTEAFF
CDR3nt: TGTGCCAGCAGCTTATCGGCAAACACTGAAGCTTTCTTT

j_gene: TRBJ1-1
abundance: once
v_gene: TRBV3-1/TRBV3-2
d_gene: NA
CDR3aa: CASSLRQTNEAFF
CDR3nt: TGTGCCAGCAGCCTTCGGCAGACCAATGAAGCTTTCTTT

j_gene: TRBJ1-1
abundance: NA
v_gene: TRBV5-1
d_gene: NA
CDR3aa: CASSLVGGADRRVGKAFF
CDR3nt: TGCGCCAGCAGCTTGGTTGGGGGGGCGGACCGCCGGGTAGGGAAAGCTTTCTTT

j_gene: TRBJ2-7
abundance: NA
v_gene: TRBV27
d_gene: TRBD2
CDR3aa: CASSWCHGLAGHYEQYF
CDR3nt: TGTGCCAGCAGTTGGTGCCACGGACTAGCGGGGCACTACGAGCAGTACTTC

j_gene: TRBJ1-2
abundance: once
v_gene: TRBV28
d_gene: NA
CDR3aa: CASSLSRAYGYTF
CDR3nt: TGTGCCAGCAGTTTATCCAGGGCCTATGGCTACACCTTC

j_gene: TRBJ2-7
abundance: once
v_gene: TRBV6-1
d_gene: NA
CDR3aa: CASSESQGPYEQYF
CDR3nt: TGTGCCAGCAGTGAAAGTCAGGGGCCCTACGAGCAGTACTTC

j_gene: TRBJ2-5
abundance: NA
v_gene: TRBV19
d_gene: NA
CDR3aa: CASSLGILQETQYF
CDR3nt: TGTGCCAGTAGTTTGGGGATACTTCAAGAGACCCAGTACTTC

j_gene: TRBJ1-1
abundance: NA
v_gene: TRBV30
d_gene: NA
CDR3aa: CAWRATVEAFF
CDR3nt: TGTGCCTGGAGAGCGACAGTTGAAGCTTTCTTT

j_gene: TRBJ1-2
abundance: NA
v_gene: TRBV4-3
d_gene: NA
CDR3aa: CASSQEGRNYGYTF
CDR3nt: TGCGCCAGCAGCCAAGAAGGGAGGAACTATGGCTACACCTTC

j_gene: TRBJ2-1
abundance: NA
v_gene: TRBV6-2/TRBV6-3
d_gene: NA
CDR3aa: CASIYRGGYNEQFF
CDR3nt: TGTGCCAGCATTTATCGGGGCGGTTACAATGAGCAGTTCTTC

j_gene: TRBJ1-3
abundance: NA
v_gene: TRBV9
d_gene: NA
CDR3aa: CASSAVYGGPGNTIYF
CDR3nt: TGTGCCAGCAGCGCGGTCTACGGGGGACCGGGAAACACCATATATTTT

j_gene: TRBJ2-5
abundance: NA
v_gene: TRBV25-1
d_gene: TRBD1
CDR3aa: CASSLPGQGAEETQYF
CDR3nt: TGTGCCAGCAGCCTTCCGGGACAGGGGGCCGAGGAGACCCAGTACTTC

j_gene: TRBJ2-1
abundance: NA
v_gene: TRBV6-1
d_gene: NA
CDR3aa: CASSEARGGYNEQFF
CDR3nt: TGTGCCAGCAGTGAAGCGCGTGGGGGTTACAATGAGCAGTTCTTC

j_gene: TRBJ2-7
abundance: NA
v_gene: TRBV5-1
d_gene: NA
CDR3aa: CASSLQVVGDEQYF
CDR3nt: TGCGCCAGCAGCTTGCAAGTTGTTGGAGACGAGCAGTACTTC

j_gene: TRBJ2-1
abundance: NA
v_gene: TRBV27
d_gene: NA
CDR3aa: CASSFGDTYNEQFF
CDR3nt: TGTGCCAGCAGTTTTGGGGACACTTACAATGAGCAGTTCTTC

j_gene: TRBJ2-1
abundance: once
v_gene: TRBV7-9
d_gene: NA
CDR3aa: CASETRGDEQFF
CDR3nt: TGTGCCAGCGAAACCCGTGGGGACGAGCAGTTCTTC

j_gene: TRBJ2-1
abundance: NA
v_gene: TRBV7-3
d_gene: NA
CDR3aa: CASSFGGRYNEQFF
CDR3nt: TGTGCCAGCAGCTTTGGGGGACGCTACAATGAGCAGTTCTTC

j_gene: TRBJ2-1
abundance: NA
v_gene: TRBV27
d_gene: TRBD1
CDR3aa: CASRLGTGVRHGQFF
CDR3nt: TGTGCCAGCAGGTTGGGGACAGGGGTTCGACACGGGCAGTTCTTC

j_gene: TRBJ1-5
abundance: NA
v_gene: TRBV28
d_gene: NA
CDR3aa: CASSLRGNSNQPQHF
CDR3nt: TGTGCCAGCAGCTTGCGAGGGAATAGCAATCAGCCCCAGCATTTT

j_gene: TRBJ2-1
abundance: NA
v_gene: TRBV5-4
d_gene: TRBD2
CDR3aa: CASESGGGPYNEQFF
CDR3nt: TGTGCCAGCGAGAGCGGGGGAGGTCCCTACAATGAGCAGTTCTTC

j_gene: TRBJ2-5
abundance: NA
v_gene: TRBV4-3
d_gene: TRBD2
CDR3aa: CASSQDGAGVGETQYF
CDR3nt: TGCGCCAGCAGCCAAGATGGCGCGGGAGTCGGAGAGACCCAGTACTTC

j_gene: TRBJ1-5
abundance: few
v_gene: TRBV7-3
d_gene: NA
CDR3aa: CASSSPQGGHQPQHF
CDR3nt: TGTGCCAGCAGCTCCCCCCAGGGTGGTCATCAGCCCCAGCATTTT

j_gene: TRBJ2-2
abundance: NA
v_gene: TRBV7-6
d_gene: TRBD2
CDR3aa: CASSLFSLAGNTGELFF
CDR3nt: TGTGCCAGCAGCTTATTTTCGCTAGCGGGGAACACCGGGGAGCTGTTTTTT

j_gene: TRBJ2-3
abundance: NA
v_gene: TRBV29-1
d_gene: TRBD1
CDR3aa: CSATAGQGADTQYF
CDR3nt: TGCAGCGCTACCGCGGGACAGGGGGCTGATACGCAGTATTTT

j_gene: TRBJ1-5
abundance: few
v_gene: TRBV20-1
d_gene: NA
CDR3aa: CSVTAPPQHF
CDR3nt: TGCAGTGTTACCGCGCCTCCCCAGCATTTT

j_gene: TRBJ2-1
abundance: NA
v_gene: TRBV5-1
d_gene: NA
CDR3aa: CASSLDRDEFF
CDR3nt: TGCGCCAGCAGCTTGGATCGTGACGAGTTCTTC

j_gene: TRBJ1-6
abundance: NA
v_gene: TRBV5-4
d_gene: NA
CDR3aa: CASSLGQDNSPLHF
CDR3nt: TGTGCCAGCAGCTTGGGGCAGGATAATTCACCCCTCCACTTT

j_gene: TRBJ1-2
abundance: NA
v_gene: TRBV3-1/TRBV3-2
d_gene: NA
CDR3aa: CASSHLVVDGYTF
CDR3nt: TGTGCCAGCAGCCATTTAGTCGTGGATGGCTACACCTTC

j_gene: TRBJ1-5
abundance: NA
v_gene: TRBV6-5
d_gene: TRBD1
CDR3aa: CASRVTDRGGQPQHF
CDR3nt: TGTGCCAGCAGAGTTACGGACAGGGGAGGACAGCCCCAGCATTTT

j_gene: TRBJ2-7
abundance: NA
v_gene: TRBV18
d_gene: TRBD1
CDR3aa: CASSPLSQGAYEQYF
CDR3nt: TGTGCCAGCTCACCACTAAGTCAGGGGGCTTACGAGCAGTACTTC

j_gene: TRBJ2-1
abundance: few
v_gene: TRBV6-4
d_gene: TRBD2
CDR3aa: CASSVSGGRGDDEQFF
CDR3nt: TGTGCCAGCAGCGTCAGTGGAGGGAGGGGAGACGATGAGCAGTTCTTC

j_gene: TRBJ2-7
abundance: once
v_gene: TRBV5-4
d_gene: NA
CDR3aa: CASSFDYAYEQYF
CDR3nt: TGTGCCAGCAGCTTCGACTACGCCTACGAGCAGTACTTC

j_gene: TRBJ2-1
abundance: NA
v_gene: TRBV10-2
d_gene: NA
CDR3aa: CASRALTSIDNEQFF
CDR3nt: TGCGCCAGCAGGGCGCTGACTAGTATCGACAATGAGCAGTTCTTC